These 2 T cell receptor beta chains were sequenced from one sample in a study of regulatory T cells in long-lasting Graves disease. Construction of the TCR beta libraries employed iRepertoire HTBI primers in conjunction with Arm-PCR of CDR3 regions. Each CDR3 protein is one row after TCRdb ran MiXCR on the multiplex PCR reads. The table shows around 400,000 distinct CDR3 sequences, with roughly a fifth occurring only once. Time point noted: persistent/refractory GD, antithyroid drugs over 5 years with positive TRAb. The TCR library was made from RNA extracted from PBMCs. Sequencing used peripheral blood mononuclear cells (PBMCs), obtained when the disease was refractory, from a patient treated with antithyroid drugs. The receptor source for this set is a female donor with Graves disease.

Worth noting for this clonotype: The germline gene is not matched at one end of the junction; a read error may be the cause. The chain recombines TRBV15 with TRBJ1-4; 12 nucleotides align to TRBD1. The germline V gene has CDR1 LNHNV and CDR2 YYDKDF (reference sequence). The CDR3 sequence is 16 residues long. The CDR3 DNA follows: TGTGCCACCAGCACTGGGACAGGGGGCGGTAATGGAAAACTGTTTTTT. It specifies CATSTGTGGGNGKLFF. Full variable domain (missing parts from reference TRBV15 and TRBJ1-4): DAMVIQNPRYQVTQFGKPVTLSCSQTLNHNVMYWYQQKSSQAPKLLFHYYDKDFNNEADTPDNFQSRRPNTSFCFLDIRSPGLGDTAMYLCATSTGTGGGNGKLFFGSGTQLSVL.

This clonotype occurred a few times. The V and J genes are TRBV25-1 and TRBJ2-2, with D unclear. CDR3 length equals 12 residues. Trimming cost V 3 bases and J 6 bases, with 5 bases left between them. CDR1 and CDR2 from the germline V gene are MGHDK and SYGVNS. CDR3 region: CASSEFPGELFF. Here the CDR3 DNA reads TGTGCCAGCAGTGAGTTCCCCGGGGAGCTGTTTTTT.